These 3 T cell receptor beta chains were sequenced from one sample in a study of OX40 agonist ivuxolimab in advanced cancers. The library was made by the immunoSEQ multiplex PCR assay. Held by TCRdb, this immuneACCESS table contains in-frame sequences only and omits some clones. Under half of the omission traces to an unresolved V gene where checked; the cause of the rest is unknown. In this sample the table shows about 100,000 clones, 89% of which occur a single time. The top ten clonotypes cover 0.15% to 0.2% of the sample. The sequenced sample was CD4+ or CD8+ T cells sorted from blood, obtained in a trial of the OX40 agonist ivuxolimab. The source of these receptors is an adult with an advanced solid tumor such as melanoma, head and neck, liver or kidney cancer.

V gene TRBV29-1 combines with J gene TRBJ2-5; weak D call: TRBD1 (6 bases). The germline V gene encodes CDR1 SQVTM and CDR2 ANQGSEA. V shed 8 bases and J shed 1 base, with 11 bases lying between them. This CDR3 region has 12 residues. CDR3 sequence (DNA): TGCAGCACAAGACAGGCCCAAGAGACCCAGTACTTC. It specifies CSTRQAQETQYF.

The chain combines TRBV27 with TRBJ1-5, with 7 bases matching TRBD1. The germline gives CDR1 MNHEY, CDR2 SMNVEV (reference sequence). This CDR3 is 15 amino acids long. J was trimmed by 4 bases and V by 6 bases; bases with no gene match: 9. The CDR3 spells CASRWQGGPNQPQHF. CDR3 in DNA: TGTGCCAGCAGATGGCAGGGGGGGCCGAATCAGCCCCAGCATTTT.

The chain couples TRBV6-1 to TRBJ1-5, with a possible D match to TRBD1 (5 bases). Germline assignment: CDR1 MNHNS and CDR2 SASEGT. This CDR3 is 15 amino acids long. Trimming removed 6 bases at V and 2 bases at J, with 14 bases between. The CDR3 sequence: CASRGRLGGNQPQHF. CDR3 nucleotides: TGTGCCAGCAGGGGGCGCTTAGGGGGCAATCAGCCCCAGCATTTT.